Listed below are T cell receptor beta chains from one sample, sequenced in a study of breast tumors, draining lymph nodes, adjacent tissues. From the multiplex PCR reads, TCRdb called clonotypes with MiXCR, one entry per CDR3 protein. The sample records about 180,000 distinct CDR3 sequences, roughly 35% being singletons. The specimen sequenced was axillary lymph node tissue. These receptors all come from a female donor with breast cancer. Some clones in this sample may be carry-over from other donors' samples. Both conserved end residues are part of each CDR3. Fields, in order: V gene, CDR3 length, J gene, D gene, clone size, CDR3 DNA, CDR3 protein. A D gene is named only where the DNA matches it firmly. Part of the rows lack a size; the others show once, few, many or a class for expanded clones.

>TRBV29-1|12|TRBJ2-3|-|many
TGCAGCGTAGACCGGGGCACAGATACGCAGTATTTT
CSVDRGTDTQYF
>TRBV12-3/TRBV12-4|15|TRBJ2-5|TRBD2|once
TGTGCCAGCAGTCACATTGCGGGAGGAGGGGTGACCCAGTACTTC
CASSHIAGGGVTQYF
>TRBV2|15|TRBJ1-5|TRBD1|many
TGTGCCAGCAGTGATTATGACAGGGGGCATCAGCCCCAGCATTTT
CASSDYDRGHQPQHF
>TRBV28|15|TRBJ1-6|-|many
TGTGCCAGCAGCCCCCGGTGGGGAAATAATTCACCCCTCCACTTT
CASSPRWGNNSPLHF
>TRBV7-3|13|TRBJ1-6|-|once
TGTGCCAGCAGCCCTCCGGGATATTTCCCCCTCCACTTT
CASSPPGYFPLHF
>TRBV18|12|TRBJ2-3|-|many
TGTGCCAGCAGCCCAAGCACAGATACGCAGTATTTT
CASSPSTDTQYF
>TRBV18|15|TRBJ1-1|-|-
TGTGCCAGCTCACCACCGCGAGGGATGAACACTGAAGCTTTCTTT
CASSPPRGMNTEAFF
>TRBV20-1|14|TRBJ2-2|TRBD2|many
TGCAGTGCTAGGGTCGCGGGGGGTCCCGGGGAGCTGTTTTTT
CSARVAGGPGELFF
>TRBV6-1|15|TRBJ1-2|-|few
TGTGCCAGCAGTCAAGCCCGCCCGGCAAACTATGGCTACACCTTC
CASSQARPANYGYTF
>TRBV28|11|TRBJ1-2|-|few
TGTGCCAGCAGTCGTGGTTTTGGCTACACCTTC
CASSRGFGYTF
>TRBV27|16|TRBJ2-7|TRBD1|many
TGTGCCAGCAGTTTATCCCGACAGGGGGGATCCTACGAGCAGTACTTC
CASSLSRQGGSYEQYF
>TRBV7-9|13|TRBJ2-7|-|many
TGTGCCAGCAGCACGACCAGCTCCTACGAGCAGTACTTC
CASSTTSSYEQYF
>TRBV7-3|13|TRBJ2-3|TRBD1|many
TGTGCCAGCAGCGACAGGGGTCCAGATACGCAGTATTTT
CASSDRGPDTQYF
>TRBV28|14|TRBJ2-4|-|-
TGTGCCAGCAGTTGGACGGTAGCCAAAAACATTCAGTACTTC
CASSWTVAKNIQYF
>TRBV29-1|15|TRBJ1-4|-|-
TGCAGCGTTGAAGACGAGGTCGAGGGTTGGGAAAAACTGTTTTTT
CSVEDEVEGWEKLFF
>TRBV19|13|TRBJ1-5|TRBD1|many
TGTGCCAGCCACAGGGGAAGCAATCAGCCCCAGCATTTT
CASHRGSNQPQHF
>TRBV10-3|14|TRBJ1-4|-|many
TGTGCCATCAGGGCAGGGTATGCTAATGAAAAACTGTTTTTT
CAIRAGYANEKLFF
>TRBV6-6|15|TRBJ1-5|-|many
TGTGCCAGCACCGAAACCCCTGGTGGGGGTCAGCCCCAGCATTTT
CASTETPGGGQPQHF
>TRBV15|15|TRBJ1-3|-|many
TGTGCCACCAGCAGAGATCTACTTGTCGGAAACACCATATATTTT
CATSRDLLVGNTIYF
>TRBV6-5|16|TRBJ1-2|-|many
TGTGCCAGCAGTCCCCTGGGGGGCGATACCCATTATGGCTACACCTTC
CASSPLGGDTHYGYTF
>TRBV5-8|13|TRBJ2-3|-|-
TGTGCCAGCAGGCAGGAGGGCACAGATACGCAGTATTTT
CASRQEGTDTQYF
>TRBV6-6|13|TRBJ2-7|-|many
TGTGCCACTAACCGGTTGGGGGTCTCCGAGCAGTACTTC
CATNRLGVSEQYF
>TRBV7-9|12|TRBJ1-2|-|medium-sized
TGTGCCAGCAGCGCAGGTCTCTATGGCTACACCTTC
CASSAGLYGYTF
>TRBV11-2|17|TRBJ1-6|-|-
TGTGCCAGCAGCGGACGGCCCGGTAGCTCCCATAATTCACCCCTCCACTTT
CASSGRPGSSHNSPLHF
>TRBV5-4|14|TRBJ1-5|TRBD1|many
TGTGCCAGCAGCTTGGCAGGGGGCGGTCAGCCCCAGCATTTT
CASSLAGGGQPQHF
>TRBV12-3/TRBV12-4|17|TRBJ2-2|-|-
TGTGCCAGCAGTCCGTTAGCGAGAGGCGCGAACACCGGGGAGCTGTTTTTT
CASSPLARGANTGELFF
>TRBV30|13|TRBJ2-1|-|many
TGTGCCTGGAGAAGTCCTGGGTACAATGAGCAGTTCTTC
CAWRSPGYNEQFF
>TRBV27|16|TRBJ1-2|-|many
TGTGCCAGCTCAAATCTTTGGACATATCTTAACTATGGCTACACCTTC
CASSNLWTYLNYGYTF
>TRBV6-5|14|TRBJ1-6|-|-
TGTGCCAGCAGTCACGGGGAATTCAATTCCCCCCTCCACTTT
CASSHGEFNSPLHF